Below, 29 T cell receptor beta chains from the same sample are listed, as sequenced in a study of PD-L1 blockade in urothelial cancer. Profiling relied on immunoSEQ multiplex PCR, and the TCRdb table lists in-frame clones only, not all of them. The sample lists tens of thousands of clones, around 87% occurring once. Indicated time point: pretreatment peripheral blood. The sample in question was PBMCs, obtained around atezolizumab (anti-PD-L1) treatment. Source of these receptors: a man aged 60 to 75 with urothelial cancer.

The rearrangement joins TRBV6-5 to TRBJ2-2; perhaps TRBD2 as D (5 bases). CDR3 size: 14 residues. The germline V gene encodes CDR1 MNHEY and CDR2 SVGAGI. Trimming cost V 6 bases and J 6 bases, with 14 bases left between them. This CDR3 reads CASRLGGRAGELFF. The CDR3 DNA is TGTGCCAGCAGGTTAGGAGGTCGCGCCGGGGAGCTGTTTTTT.

The rearrangement joins TRBV25-1 to TRBJ2-5, with 11 bases fitting TRBD2. In germline, CDR1 is MGHDK, CDR2 SYGVNS. With V trimmed by 5 bases and J by 4 bases, 9 bases remained unmatched. The CDR3 covers 16 residues. In nucleotides, the CDR3 is TGTGCCAGCAGTATTTTAGCGGGGGGGCGTGGAGAGACCCAGTACTTC. This translates into CASSILAGGRGETQYF.

V and J are TRBV6-1 and TRBJ2-1, with TRBD1 matching 9 bases. V shed 6 bases, J shed 7 bases, and the junction held 10 bases outside the gene matches. Germline CDR1 MNHNS, CDR2 SASEGT. CDR3 length: 15 residues. CDR3 region: CASRSPGQGLNEQFF. DNA of the CDR3: TGTGCCAGCAGAAGCCCGGGACAGGGATTGAATGAGCAGTTCTTC.

V gene TRBV29-1 combines with J gene TRBJ2-2; 8 bases line up with TRBD1. The CDR3 covers 17 residues. Trimming took 0 bases from V and 3 from J; bases not matched to a gene: 9. From germline, CDR1 is SQVTM and CDR2 ANQGSEA. CDR3 coding DNA: TGCAGCGTTGAAGACCCCGGACAGGGAGGCGACACCGGGGAGCTGTTTTTT. Its protein product is CSVEDPGQGGDTGELFF.

This chain links TRBV9 with TRBJ1-4, with 10 bases fitting TRBD1. Trimming took 3 bases from V and 3 from J; bases not matched to a gene: 2. Germline-derived CDR1 and CDR2 are SGDLS and YYNGEE. This CDR3 is 15 amino acids long. This chain's CDR3 is CASSGQGAANEKLFF. In DNA form, the CDR3 reads TGTGCCAGCAGCGGACAGGGGGCAGCTAATGAAAAACTGTTTTTT.

The genes are TRBV5-4 and TRBJ2-2, with D possibly matching TRBD1 (6 bases). CDR3 length equals 14 residues. V was cut by 3 bases and J by 5 bases, with 11 bases left in between. Germline V gives CDR1 SGHNT, CDR2 YYREEE (reference sequence). CDR3 nucleotides: TGTGCCAGCAGCTCCCGGGACAAAACCGGGGAGCTGTTTTTT. Amino acid sequence: CASSSRDKTGELFF.

The rearrangement uses TRBV7-2 and TRBJ2-2; the match to TRBD1 covers 7 bases. The CDR3 is 13 residues long. Trimming took 5 bases from V and 5 from J; bases not matched to a gene: 2. Looked up from germline, CDR1 is SGHTA and CDR2 is FQGNSA. CDR3 bases: TGTGCCAGCAGCGTACAGGGGACCGGGGAGCTGTTTTTT. Translated: CASSVQGTGELFF.

The chain couples TRBV10-3 to TRBJ2-1; 8 bases align to TRBD1. Germline V CDR1 and CDR2: ENHRY, SYGVKD. CDR3 size: 15 residues. J gave up 4 bases and V 10 bases, and 12 bases lay outside the gene matches. The CDR3 sequence is CATQDSDRVYNEQFF. For the CDR3, the DNA is TGTGCCACCCAGGATTCGGACAGGGTGTACAATGAGCAGTTCTTC.

The genes are TRBV6-1 and TRBJ1-3; D remains unclear. CDR3 size: 15 residues. Germline V CDR1 and CDR2: MNHNS, SASEGT. V dropped 7 bases and J dropped 2 bases, with 15 bases sitting between them. CDR3 residues: CASTPKGQAGNTIYF. The CDR3 region has the DNA TGTGCCAGCACGCCAAAAGGCCAGGCTGGAAACACCATATATTTT.

The chain carries TRBV30 and TRBJ2-4, with 7 positions matching TRBD1. In germline, CDR1 is GTSNPN, CDR2 SVGIG (reference sequence). This CDR3 region has 13 residues. The J segment lost 8 bases and the V segment lost 4 bases, leaving 8 bases of the junction unmatched. CDR3 sequence reads: CAWKGTVGDIQYF. The CDR3 DNA is TGTGCCTGGAAGGGGACAGTTGGAGACATTCAGTACTTC.

This chain joins TRBV15 and TRBJ2-7, with TRBD1 as a possible D gene (5 bases). Germline CDR1 and CDR2: LNHNV and YYDKDF (reference sequence). V shed 0 bases and J shed 0 bases, with 18 bases lying between them. The CDR3 has 18 amino acids. CDR3 residues: CATSRDARQGFGSYEQYF. The CDR3 nucleotides read TGTGCCACCAGCAGAGATGCCCGGCAGGGATTCGGCTCCTACGAGCAGTACTTC.

The V and J genes are TRBV11-2 and TRBJ2-1; TRBD2 matches 13 bases. CDR3 length: 15 residues. Trimming cost V 4 bases and J 6 bases; bases outside gene matches: 3. Germline CDR1 is SGHAT and CDR2 is FQNNGV. In DNA form, the CDR3 reads TGTGCCAGCAGCTCGACTAGCGGGGGGTTCAATGAGCAGTTCTTC. As protein: CASSSTSGGFNEQFF.

The genes are TRBV7-6 and TRBJ2-5; 8 positions agree with TRBD2. The ends lost 5 bases at V and 5 bases at J; junction bases unmatched: 16. This CDR3 has 17 residues. Germline CDR1 reads SGHVS; CDR2 reads FNYEAQ. As DNA, the CDR3 is TGTGCCAGCAGCCCCGTGGTTGACGGGGGGGCCTGGGAGACCCAGTACTTC. It codes for CASSPVVDGGAWETQYF. Using reference TRBV7-6 and TRBJ2-5 for the parts outside the CDR3, the full variable domain is GAGVSQSPRYKVTKRGQDVALRCDPISGHVSLYWYRQALGQGPEFLTYFNYEAQQDKSGLPNDRFSAERPEGSISTLTIQRTEQRDSAMYRCASSPVVDGGAWETQYFGPGTRLLVL.

The chain carries TRBV6-5 and TRBJ2-7; 11 bases are shared with TRBD2. V shed 5 bases and J 0 bases; nucleotides not matched to a gene: 3. Looked up from germline, CDR1 is MNHEY and CDR2 is SVGAGI. The CDR3 contains 15 residues. CDR3 protein: CASSPTSGSSYEQYF. The CDR3 region has the DNA TGTGCCAGCAGTCCAACTAGCGGGAGCTCCTACGAGCAGTACTTC.

This clone has a single count. The V call is TRBV30, the J call TRBJ1-2; possible D gene TRBD1, 6 bases. Germline V gene data show CDR1 as GTSNPN and CDR2 as SVGIG (reference sequence). Between the trimmed V and J ends, which lost 1 base and 4 bases, there was a span of 10 bases. The CDR3 is 13 residues long. Here the CDR3 DNA reads TGTGCCTGGAGTGAAACAGGGTCCTATGGCTACACCTTC. This encodes CAWSETGSYGYTF.

This clone came up once. This chain uses TRBV30 with TRBJ1-2, with TRBD1 matching 8 bases. The length of the CDR3 is 15 residues. Unmatched junction bases numbered 17, after V lost 6 bases and J lost 8 bases. In germline, CDR1 is GTSNPN, CDR2 SVGIG (reference sequence). The CDR3 region has the DNA TGTGCCTGTGCCGAACAGGGGGGAGCTTTCTTCGGCTACACCTTC. This encodes CACAEQGGAFFGYTF.

This clone was picked up a small number of times. The sample contains more than one DNA sequence encoding this CDR3. This chain joins TRBV6-6 and TRBJ2-1; no reliable D call. V was pared by 4 bases and J by 7 bases, with 14 bases between. Germline assignment: CDR1 MNHNY and CDR2 SVGAGI (reference sequence). There are 14 residues in the CDR3. CDR3 DNA: TGTGCCAGCAGTTCCCCGGGTCTGGAAAATGAGCAGTTCTTC. As protein: CASSSPGLENEQFF.

This chain joins TRBV6-1 and TRBJ1-5, with a possible D match to TRBD1 (6 bases). This CDR3 is built from 14 residues. The V gene lost 6 bases and the J gene lost 3 bases, with 12 bases spanning the gap. Germline V gives CDR1 MNHNS, CDR2 SASEGT. The DNA for the CDR3 is TGTGCCAGCAGGGAAACAGGGAACAATCAGCCCCAGCATTTT. Encoded protein: CASRETGNNQPQHF.

V gene TRBV5-6 combines with J gene TRBJ2-7, with TRBD2 as a possible D gene (7 bases). This CDR3 has 12 amino acids. The V end was cut by 4 bases, the J end by 7 bases, with 12 bases between. The germline CDR1 and CDR2 sequences are SGHDT and YYEEEE. For the CDR3, the DNA is TGTGCCAGCAGCCGGGGGGCTTGGGAGCAGTACTTC. It codes for CASSRGAWEQYF.

V usage is TRBV7-9 and J usage is TRBJ2-5, with 10 bases identical to TRBD2. Trimming took 5 bases from V and 0 from J; bases not matched to a gene: 9. The CDR3 is 17 amino acids. Germline CDR1 and CDR2: SEHNR and FQNEAQ (reference sequence). The CDR3 region is CASSMGYSGRYQETQYF. CDR3 in DNA: TGTGCCAGCAGCATGGGGTATAGCGGGAGGTACCAAGAGACCCAGTACTTC.

This chain connects TRBV6-5 to TRBJ2-2, with 9 positions matching TRBD1. V trimming: 7 bases; J trimming: 5 bases; junction bases outside the gene matches: 8. The CDR3 runs 15 residues. The germline CDR1 and CDR2 sequences are MNHEY and SVGAGI. This CDR3 reads CASTYTGGETGELFF. CDR3 sequence (DNA): TGTGCCAGCACCTATACAGGGGGCGAAACCGGGGAGCTGTTTTTT.

This chain uses TRBV19 with TRBJ1-1; 10 bases agree with TRBD1. CDR1 LNHDA and CDR2 SQIVND come from the germline V gene (reference sequence). The CDR3 has 14 amino acids. V was clipped by 6 bases and J by 5 bases; unmatched bases: 6. The CDR3 nucleotides are TGTGCCAGTAGCAGGGGACAGGGGTATACTGAAGCTTTCTTT. This encodes CASSRGQGYTEAFF.

The chain employs TRBV5-4 and TRBJ2-3, with a tentative D call TRBD2 (7 bases). The CDR3 totals 16 residues. The germline V gene has CDR1 SGHNT and CDR2 YYREEE (reference sequence). With 2 bases removed from V and 8 bases from J, the gap between germline ends came to 21 bases. CDR3 amino acids: CASSFEVGGPIPTQYF. As DNA, the CDR3 is TGTGCCAGCAGCTTTGAGGTGGGGGGGCCTATTCCTACGCAGTATTTT.

J is TRBJ1-4 and V is TRBV28, with 9 positions matching TRBD1. Germline V gene sequence: CDR1 MDHEN, CDR2 SYDVKM. After removal of 5 bases from V and 8 bases from J, the junction contained 6 bases not matched to a gene. The CDR3 covers 14 residues. Here the CDR3 DNA reads TGTGCCAGCAGTCTCGACAGGGGGGACGAAAAACTGTTTTTT. Translating gives CASSLDRGDEKLFF.

This chain links TRBV4-1 with TRBJ2-2; 9 bases match TRBD1. The CDR3 is 15 residues long. With V trimmed by 3 bases and J by 3 bases, 2 bases remained unmatched. CDR1 and CDR2 (germline): MGHRA, YSYEKL. The CDR3 DNA reads TGCGCCAGCAGCCAGACAGGGGGGGACACCGGGGAGCTGTTTTTT. Its translation: CASSQTGGDTGELFF.

V usage is TRBV30 and J usage is TRBJ1-1, with D possibly being TRBD1 (5 bases). Germline CDR1 is GTSNPN and CDR2 is SVGIG (reference sequence). Between the trimmed V and J ends, which lost 5 bases and 7 bases, there was a span of 11 bases. CDR3 size: 11 residues. CDR3 nucleotide sequence: TGTGCCTGGGCAGGGCCTATTGAAGCTTTCTTT. Translated, it gives CAWAGPIEAFF.

A note on this clone: One end of the junction fails to match germline, which may point to a read error. The V call is TRBV29-1, the J call TRBJ1-4; D gene ambiguous. Per the germline V gene, CDR1 is SQVTM and CDR2 is ANQGSEA. This CDR3 is built from 13 residues. CDR3 nucleotide sequence: TGCAGCGTTAAAGATAGAACTAATGAAAAACTGTTTTTT. Translating it yields CSVKDRTNEKLFF.

The chain links TRBV6-6 to TRBJ1-5; the match to TRBD1 covers 9 bases. CDR3 length: 13 amino acids. CDR1 is MNHNY, CDR2 SVGAGI, per germline (reference sequence). The J segment lost 6 bases and the V segment lost 9 bases, leaving 6 bases of the junction unmatched. CDR3 DNA: TGTGCCAGTAGACAGGGGGAAAGTCAGCCCCAGCATTTT. Protein product: CASRQGESQPQHF.

The chain is built from TRBV11-3 and TRBJ2-7, with a weak D call TRBD2 (6 bases). V was pared by 1 base and J by 6 bases, with 19 bases between. The CDR3 totals 16 residues. The germline V gene has CDR1 SGHNT and CDR2 YENEEA. This CDR3 is CASSLVGGGARSEQYF. In DNA form, the CDR3 reads TGTGCCAGCAGCTTAGTCGGTGGCGGGGCGCGGAGCGAGCAGTACTTC.